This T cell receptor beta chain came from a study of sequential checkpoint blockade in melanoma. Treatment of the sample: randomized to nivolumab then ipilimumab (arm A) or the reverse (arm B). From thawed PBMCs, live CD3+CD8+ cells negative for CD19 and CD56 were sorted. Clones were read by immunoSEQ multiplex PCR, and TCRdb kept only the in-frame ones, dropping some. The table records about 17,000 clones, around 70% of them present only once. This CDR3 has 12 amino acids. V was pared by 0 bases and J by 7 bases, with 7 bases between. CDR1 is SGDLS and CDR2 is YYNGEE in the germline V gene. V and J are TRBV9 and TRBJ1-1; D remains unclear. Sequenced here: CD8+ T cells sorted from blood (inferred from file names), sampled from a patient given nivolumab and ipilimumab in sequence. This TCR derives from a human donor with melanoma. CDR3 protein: CASSVGQNEAFF. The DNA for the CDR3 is TGTGCCAGCAGCGTAGGTCAGAATGAAGCTTTCTTT.